This TCR beta chain derives from a study of post-analysis software for immune sequencing data. Overall study context: Recorded disease courses covered relapsing-remitting, secondary progressive and progressive-relapsing multiple sclerosis. Some patients had no subtype annotation. Study results and caveats: Five or six TRBV segments, including TRBV5-6, TRBV5-1 and TRBV20-1, were more frequent in patients than controls. The F measure placed samples prepared in the same batch into strongly shared clusters. Significantly lower normalized Chao1 diversity was seen in multiple sclerosis patients than in controls.

cDNA libraries for TCR beta contained unique molecular identifiers. T cells numbering about 1 to 10 million gave rise to a few hundred thousand cDNA molecules. TCRdb re-called the PCR reads through MiXCR, storing one row per CDR3 protein. The table includes 430,000 or so distinct CDR3 sequences, roughly 38% detected once. Germline assignment: CDR1 SGDLS and CDR2 YYNGEE. This CDR3 comprises 14 residues. V shed 3 bases, J shed 4 bases, and the junction held 6 bases outside the gene matches. Turning to this clonotype: The antigen is undetermined.

The chain uses TRBV9 and TRBJ1-2; TRBD1 agrees at 7 bases. This sequence originates from a girl aged 2 to 10 with multiple sclerosis. The specimen sequenced was blood. The chain's CDR3 is CASSGTTGFYGYTF. The CDR3 coding sequence is TGTGCCAGCAGCGGAACGACAGGGTTCTATGGCTACACCTTC.